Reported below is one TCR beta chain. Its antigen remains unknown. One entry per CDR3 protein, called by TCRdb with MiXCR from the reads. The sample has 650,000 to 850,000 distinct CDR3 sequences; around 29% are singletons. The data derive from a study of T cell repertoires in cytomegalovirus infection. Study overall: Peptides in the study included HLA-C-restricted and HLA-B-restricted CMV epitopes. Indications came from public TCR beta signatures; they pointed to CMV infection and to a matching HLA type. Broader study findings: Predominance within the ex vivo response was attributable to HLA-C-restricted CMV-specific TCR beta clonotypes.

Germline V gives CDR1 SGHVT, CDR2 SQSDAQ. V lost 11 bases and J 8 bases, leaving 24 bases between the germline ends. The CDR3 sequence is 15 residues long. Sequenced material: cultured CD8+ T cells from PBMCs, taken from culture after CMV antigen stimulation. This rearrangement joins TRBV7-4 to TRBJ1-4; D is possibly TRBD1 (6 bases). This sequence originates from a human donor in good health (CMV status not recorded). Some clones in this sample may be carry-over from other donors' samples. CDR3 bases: TGTGCCGAAGAAACGAGGGGGTTAGCGACCGAAAAACTGTTTTTT. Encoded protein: CAEETRGLATEKLFF.